This TCR beta chain was sequenced for a study of Ad26.COV2.S vaccination and SARS-CoV-2 variants. Overall study findings and caveats: Responses of spike-specific T cells (both CD8+ and CD4+) reportedly showed substantial breadth after vaccination.

This CDR3 spans 13 amino acids. V shed 2 bases and J shed 6 bases, with 10 bases lying between them. CDR1 is SEHNR and CDR2 is FQNEAQ in the germline V gene (reference sequence). Sequenced by immunoSEQ multiplex PCR; TCRdb stores in-frame clones only, minus some. The top ten clones hold roughly 1.7% of a sample with a few hundred thousand clones, 80% to 95% of them seen once. Only one count was recorded for this clone. Antigen unknown. As to treatment: 19 received Ad26.COV2.S at low or high dose, single or two shots; 5 received placebo; per-sample allocation not given. Sampling was performed 63 days after the first vaccine or placebo injection.

Material: peripheral blood, obtained in a trial of Ad26.COV2.S vaccine versus placebo. The rearrangement links TRBV7-9 to TRBJ1-1; D is possibly TRBD1 (5 bases). The sequence came from a person between 18 and 60 years old who received the Ad26.COV2.S COVID-19 vaccine or a placebo. CDR3 amino acids: CASSLTGGAEAFF. In DNA, the CDR3 is TGTGCCAGCAGCTTAACCGGGGGAGCTGAAGCTTTCTTT.